One sample yielded the 30 T cell receptor beta chains listed below, sequenced in a study of cytomegalovirus exposure and HLA in healthy donors. In the PCR, 60 Vbeta and 13 Jbeta primers were used. Sequencing was performed with immunoSEQ multiplex PCR; in TCRdb, only in-frame clones are kept and a portion is missing. This table holds more than 200,000 clones, 82% found once. Material: PBMCs. The receptors stem from a middle-aged man in good health and CMV-seropositive.

V usage is TRBV18 and J usage is TRBJ2-5; 9 nucleotides match TRBD2. V lost 4 bases to trimming and J lost 5 bases; unmatched junction nucleotides: 8. The V gene's germline CDR1 is KGHSH and CDR2 LQKENI. This CDR3 is 15 amino acids long. DNA for the CDR3: TGTGCCAGCTCACGAATAGCGGGAGTAGTCGAGACCCAGTACTTC. Its translation: CASSRIAGVVETQYF.

The rearrangement links TRBV7-9 to TRBJ2-2; 9 nucleotides agree with TRBD2. The CDR3 runs 16 residues. J lost 1 base, V lost 5 bases, and 5 bases had no gene match. Germline lookup yields CDR1 SEHNR and CDR2 FQNEAQ (reference sequence). The CDR3 DNA reads as TGTGCCAGCAGCCCGACTAGCGGAGGGAACACCGGGGAGCTGTTTTTT. As protein: CASSPTSGGNTGELFF.

The chain recombines TRBV29-1 with TRBJ2-5, with 7 bases identical to TRBD1. V shed 7 bases and J 5 bases; nucleotides not matched to a gene: 7. The CDR3 runs 12 residues. The V gene's germline CDR1 is SQVTM and CDR2 ANQGSEA. CDR3 in DNA: TGCAGCGCGTCGACAGGGTCGGAGACCCAGTACTTC. Translating it yields CSASTGSETQYF. Variable domain in full (rest from reference TRBV29-1 and TRBJ2-5): SAVISQKPSRDICQRGTSLTIQCQVDSQVTMMFWYRQQPGQSLTLIATANQGSEATYESGFVIDKFPISRPNLTFSTLTVSNMSPEDSSIYLCSASTGSETQYFGPGTRLLVL.

The V gene is TRBV5-1, the J gene TRBJ1-3, with D uncertain. The germline V and J ends were trimmed by 0 bases and 4 bases, with 5 bases remaining between them. CDR3 length: 13 amino acids. CDR1 SGHRS and CDR2 YFSETQ come from the germline V gene. The CDR3 DNA reads TGCGCCAGCAGCTTGGGACACGGAAACACCATATATTTT. Amino acids: CASSLGHGNTIYF.

The chain uses TRBV5-6 and TRBJ2-7, with TRBD1 matching 7 bases. CDR3 size: 15 residues. Germline values: CDR1 SGHDT, CDR2 YYEEEE. V lost 5 bases, J lost 2 bases, and 10 bases stayed unmatched. CDR3 DNA sequence: TGTGCCAGCAGGACCCGACAGGGCGCTCCCTACGAGCAGTACTTC. Protein product: CASRTRQGAPYEQYF. Full variable domain (outside the CDR3, taken from reference TRBV5-6 and TRBJ2-7): DAGVTQSPTHLIKTRGQQVTLRCSPKSGHDTVSWYQQALGQGPQFIFQYYEEEERQRGNFPDRFSGHQFPNYSSELNVNALLLGDSALYLCASRTRQGAPYEQYFGPGTRLTVT.

A single count supports this clone. The chain joins TRBV30 to TRBJ1-2; TRBD1 agrees at 7 bases. The germline CDR1 and CDR2 sequences are GTSNPN and SVGIG (reference sequence). CDR3 length equals 15 residues. The junction had 11 bases not matched to a gene; V was cut back by 7 bases and J by 0 bases. The CDR3 spells CALMGTGAPNYGYTF. In DNA, the CDR3 is TGTGCCTTGATGGGAACAGGGGCTCCTAACTATGGCTACACCTTC.

This clone was observed a few times. This chain connects TRBV20-1 to TRBJ2-1, with D possibly matching TRBD2 (5 bases). Trimming cost V 3 bases and J 10 bases, with 10 bases left between them. This CDR3 contains 11 residues. Germline V gene data show CDR1 as DFQATT and CDR2 as SNEGSKA (reference sequence). The CDR3, as DNA: TGCAGTGCTAGTAACGGAGGCGAGCAGTTCTTC. The encoded protein is CSASNGGEQFF.

The chain recombines TRBV27 with TRBJ2-1; D remains ambiguous. The CDR3 extends over 11 amino acids. The ends were cut back, 6 bases at V and 6 bases at J, with 6 bases in the middle. Germline values: CDR1 MNHEY, CDR2 SMNVEV (reference sequence). In DNA form, the CDR3 reads TGTGCCAGCAGGTACATCAATGAGCAGTTCTTC. Amino acids: CASRYINEQFF.

The rearrangement uses TRBV15 and TRBJ2-3, with TRBD2 matching over 10 bases. Trimming cost V 4 bases and J 8 bases; bases outside gene matches: 3. The length of the CDR3 is 13 residues. Germline V lookup: CDR1 LNHNV, CDR2 YYDKDF (reference sequence). CDR3 in amino acids: CATSTRTSGTQYF. In nucleotides, the CDR3 is TGTGCCACCAGCACTAGGACTAGCGGTACGCAGTATTTT.

The chain links TRBV2 to TRBJ2-7; 9 bases match TRBD2. This CDR3 region has 20 residues. V lost 6 bases to trimming and J lost 0 bases; unmatched junction nucleotides: 21. Germline values: CDR1 SNHLY, CDR2 FYNNEI. CDR3 bases: TGTGCCAGCAGGGGTCTGGTTCTGGACCTGGCGGGAGGGAACTCCTACGAGCAGTACGTC. This encodes CASRGLVLDLAGGNSYEQYV.

The rearrangement joins TRBV7-9 to TRBJ1-5; no firm D call. This CDR3 contains 17 residues. Germline V gene sequence: CDR1 SEHNR, CDR2 FQNEAQ (reference sequence). The V gene lost 3 bases and the J gene lost 1 base, with 16 bases spanning the gap. The DNA of the CDR3 is TGTGCCAGCAGCTTCGGGGAGGGCTGGTTGAGCAATCAGCCCCAGCATTTT. Protein: CASSFGEGWLSNQPQHF. Full variable domain (missing parts from reference TRBV7-9 and TRBJ1-5): DTGVSQNPRHKITKRGQNVTFRCDPISEHNRLYWYRQTLGQGPEFLTYFQNEAQLEKSRLLSDRFSAERPKGSFSTLEIQRTEQGDSAMYLCASSFGEGWLSNQPQHFGDGTRLSIL.

The chain employs TRBV7-2 and TRBJ2-5; D not certain. V lost 5 bases to trimming and J lost 5 bases, with 15 bases between them. Germline-derived CDR1 and CDR2 are SGHTA and FQGNSA. The CDR3 consists of 14 residues. The CDR3 DNA reads as TGTGCCAGCAGCCGCGGCGACCCTGTGGAGACCCAGTACTTC. Translated: CASSRGDPVETQYF. The whole variable domain, remainder taken from reference TRBV7-2 and TRBJ2-5, is GAGVSQSPSNKVTEKGKDVELRCDPISGHTALYWYRQSLGQGLEFLIYFQGNSAPDKSGLPSDRFSAERTGGSVSTLTIQRTQQEDSAVYLCASSRGDPVETQYFGPGTRLLVL.

The genes are TRBV6-6 and TRBJ1-1; weak D call: TRBD1 (5 bases). This CDR3 comprises 11 residues. V dropped 6 bases and J dropped 4 bases, with 6 bases sitting between them. Germline assignment: CDR1 MNHNY and CDR2 SVGAGI (reference sequence). CDR3 region: CASRGVTEAFF. Written as DNA, the CDR3 is TGTGCCAGCAGAGGGGTCACTGAAGCTTTCTTT.

The chain employs TRBV18 and TRBJ2-5; D might be TRBD1 (6 bases). The CDR3 spans 15 residues. Germline CDR1 and CDR2: KGHSH and LQKENI. Trimming left V 2 bases short and J 1 base short, with 11 bases between. This chain's CDR3 is CASSPGEGVQETQYF. Written as DNA, the CDR3 is TGTGCCAGCTCACCAGGAGAGGGGGTCCAAGAGACCCAGTACTTC.

The genes are TRBV27 and TRBJ2-3; 10 nucleotides agree with TRBD2. CDR3 length equals 18 residues. With 2 bases clipped from V and 2 bases from J, the junction kept 10 bases outside the gene matches. Germline CDR1 MNHEY, CDR2 SMNVEV (reference sequence). The CDR3 DNA reads as TGTGCCAGCAGTTTAACCGCCCCACTAGCGGGACCCACAGATACGCAGTATTTT. Encoded protein: CASSLTAPLAGPTDTQYF.

This sequence joins TRBV7-2 and TRBJ2-3; unclear D gene. The germline V gene has CDR1 SGHTA and CDR2 FQGNSA. CDR3 length: 13 residues. Trimming took 0 bases from V and 3 from J, leaving 4 bases between them. The CDR3: CASSLAATDTQYF. The CDR3, as DNA: TGTGCCAGCAGCTTAGCGGCTACAGATACGCAGTATTTT.

V is TRBV4-2 and J is TRBJ1-2, with D possibly matching TRBD1 (5 bases). The CDR3 is 15 amino acids. V lost 1 base to trimming and J lost 3 bases, with 12 bases between them. Germline CDR1 LGHNA, CDR2 YNFKEQ. CDR3 coding DNA: TGTGCCAGCAGCCAAGGGGGACGGGGGGACTATGGCTACACCTTC. Its protein is CASSQGGRGDYGYTF.

The chain is built from TRBV5-1 and TRBJ1-1, with D possibly TRBD1 on 5 matching bases. The V gene's germline CDR1 is SGHRS and CDR2 YFSETQ. V was trimmed by 5 bases and J by 1 base, leaving 18 bases between them. The CDR3 has 16 residues. The CDR3 loop reads CASSREGRGRNTEAFF. The CDR3 DNA reads as TGCGCCAGCAGTCGGGAGGGGAGAGGTCGGAACACTGAAGCTTTCTTT.

This rearrangement joins TRBV29-1 to TRBJ1-1, with 10 bases lining up with TRBD1. V gave up 2 bases and J gave up 0 bases; unmatched junction bases: 3. The CDR3 runs 15 residues. Germline V gene data show CDR1 as SQVTM and CDR2 as ANQGSEA. CDR3 sequence (DNA): TGCAGCGTTGAAAGGGACAGGGGATTGAACACTGAAGCTTTCTTT. Amino acid sequence: CSVERDRGLNTEAFF.

The chain carries TRBV7-9 and TRBJ1-1; 9 bases agree with TRBD1. The CDR3 is made up of 15 amino acids. Germline V lookup: CDR1 SEHNR, CDR2 FQNEAQ (reference sequence). The J segment lost 1 base and the V segment lost 5 bases, leaving 5 bases of the junction unmatched. CDR3: CASSPTGGRNTEAFF. CDR3 nucleotides: TGTGCCAGCAGCCCTACAGGGGGCCGGAACACTGAAGCTTTCTTT.

The V and J genes are TRBV5-1 and TRBJ2-7; no firm D call. Germline V gene sequence: CDR1 SGHRS, CDR2 YFSETQ. V lost 1 base and J 5 bases, leaving 13 bases between the germline ends. There are 14 residues in the CDR3. The CDR3 region is CASSLNAVIDEQYF. The CDR3 bases are TGCGCCAGCAGCTTGAATGCTGTGATAGACGAGCAGTACTTC.

This chain links TRBV18 with TRBJ2-7; 13 bases fit TRBD2. Germline trimming cut 3 bases from V and 5 bases from J; bases unmatched to any gene: 10. The CDR3 loop spans 17 amino acids. Germline CDR1 and CDR2: KGHSH and LQKENI. DNA for the CDR3: TGTGCCAGCTCACCCCCGGGACTAGCGGGACCTAGCAACGAGCAGTACGTC. It encodes CASSPPGLAGPSNEQYV.

The chain couples TRBV29-1 to TRBJ1-5; 7 bases map to TRBD1. This CDR3 contains 13 residues. The J segment lost 4 bases and the V segment lost 7 bases, leaving 7 bases of the junction unmatched. Germline loops: CDR1 SQVTM, CDR2 ANQGSEA. CDR3 residues: CSACQGENQPQHF. CDR3 in DNA: TGCAGCGCCTGTCAGGGGGAAAATCAGCCCCAGCATTTT.

This chain uses TRBV7-6 with TRBJ2-2, with no clear D. The V gene lost 4 bases and the J gene lost 2 bases, with 5 bases spanning the gap. Looked up from germline, CDR1 is SGHVS and CDR2 is FNYEAQ. The CDR3 runs 13 residues. The CDR3 region has the DNA TGTGCCAGCAGCTCCCATAACACCGGGGAGCTGTTTTTT. Its translation: CASSSHNTGELFF.

A few counts support this clone. The genes are TRBV5-1 and TRBJ1-1, with 7 bases aligning to TRBD1. With 4 bases clipped from V and 0 bases from J, the junction kept 9 bases outside the gene matches. The CDR3 length is 16 residues. Germline V gene sequence: CDR1 SGHRS, CDR2 YFSETQ. CDR3 nucleotides: TGCGCCAGCAGCCCGGAAGGGGGCAGAGTGAACACTGAAGCTTTCTTT. Translation gives CASSPEGGRVNTEAFF.

This clone has more than one count but fewer than ten. The V and J genes are TRBV7-6 and TRBJ1-1, with 11 bases identical to TRBD1. Germline V gene sequence: CDR1 SGHVS, CDR2 FNYEAQ. This CDR3 has 16 residues. J gave up 6 bases and V 5 bases, and 11 bases lay outside the gene matches. The CDR3 is CASSLGFGQGAAEAFF. The CDR3 coding sequence is TGTGCCAGCAGCCTCGGCTTCGGACAGGGGGCGGCTGAAGCTTTCTTT.

This clone occurred a few times. CDR3 sequence: CASSLGAVHTEAFF. The CDR3 DNA is TGTGCCAGCAGCTTAGGCGCGGTCCACACTGAAGCTTTCTTT. V and J are TRBV11-2 and TRBJ1-1; D remains ambiguous. The CDR3 loop spans 14 amino acids. Trimming shortened V by 1 base and J by 3 bases, and 9 bases separated the two germline ends. Germline V lookup: CDR1 SGHAT, CDR2 FQNNGV. The full variable domain, completed using reference TRBV11-2 and TRBJ1-1, is EAGVAQSPRYKIIEKRQSVAFWCNPISGHATLYWYQQILGQGPKLLIQFQNNGVVDDSQLPKDRFSAERLKGVDSTLKIQPAKLEDSAVYLCASSLGAVHTEAFFGQGTRLTVV.

The chain has TRBV4-1 and TRBJ1-5, with D possibly TRBD1 on 5 matching bases. From germline, CDR1 is MGHRA and CDR2 YSYEKL. CDR3 length equals 19 residues. V lost 2 bases to trimming and J lost 2 bases, with 22 bases between them. For the CDR3, the DNA is TGCGCCAGCAGCCAACCCCTTGGAGGAGGGGACCTTCGCAATCAGCCCCAGCATTTT. It specifies CASSQPLGGGDLRNQPQHF.

This clone was seen only once. The chain recombines TRBV5-4 with TRBJ1-2, with TRBD1 identical over 9 bases. Germline CDR1 is SGHNT and CDR2 is YYREEE (reference sequence). The CDR3 has 13 amino acids. V was clipped by 3 bases and J by 6 bases; unmatched bases: 3. CDR3 nucleotides: TGTGCCAGCAGCTGGACAGGGGACAATGGCTACACCTTC. Translation: CASSWTGDNGYTF.

The J gene is TRBJ2-5, the V gene TRBV7-9, with 7 bases identical to TRBD1. The J segment lost 5 bases and the V segment lost 0 bases, leaving 3 bases of the junction unmatched. Germline CDR1 and CDR2: SEHNR and FQNEAQ (reference sequence). The CDR3 length is 14 residues. CDR3 DNA: TGTGCCAGCAGCTTAGCAGGGGGCCGGGAGACCCAGTACTTC. It codes for CASSLAGGRETQYF.